Presented here are 12 T cell receptor beta chains from one specimen sequenced in a study of CD8 T cells in ankylosing spondylitis. TCRdb re-analysed the 5' RACE reads in MiXCR, keeping a single row per CDR3 protein. The sample includes approximately 240,000 distinct CDR3 sequences, under 12% of them seen just once. The sample comprised blood, either unsorted or a sorted T cell fraction (not recorded which). The receptors stem from a male donor with ankylosing spondylitis or in good health (not recorded which).

The sample holds a few counts of this clonotype. This sequence joins TRBV30 and TRBJ2-7, with 10 bases that match TRBD1. The junction had 11 bases not matched to a gene; V was cut back by 4 bases and J by 5 bases. The CDR3 has 15 amino acids. CDR1 is GTSNPN, CDR2 SVGIG, per germline (reference sequence). Here the CDR3 DNA reads TGTGCCTGGAACGCAAGACAGGGGGCTCAGGACGAGCAGTACTTC. This encodes CAWNARQGAQDEQYF.

This clonotype showed up many times. The chain uses TRBV20-1 and TRBJ2-4, with D possibly TRBD1 on 6 matching bases. V lost 5 bases to trimming and J lost 3 bases, with 14 bases between them. This CDR3 comprises 14 residues. Germline V lookup: CDR1 DFQATT, CDR2 SNEGSKA (reference sequence). CDR3 in amino acids: CSAVTQGSKNIQYF. In DNA form, the CDR3 reads TGCAGTGCTGTTACACAGGGAAGCAAAAACATTCAGTACTTC.

This clonotype turned up a few times. A much larger clone lies one base from this, so it may be a read error. The chain uses TRBV29-1 and TRBJ2-6; D is undetermined. V was trimmed by 4 bases and J by 4 bases, leaving 14 bases between them. CDR1 is SQVTM and CDR2 is ANQGSEA in the germline V gene. This CDR3 comprises 15 residues. This chain's CDR3 is CSVGDGRKGANVLTF. CDR3 bases: TGCAGCGTTGGCGACGGACGAAAAGGGGCCAACGTCCTGACTTTC.

This clonotype was recorded many times. This CDR3 reads CAPEGQGGYGYTF. The DNA for the CDR3 is TGCGCCCCCGAAGGACAGGGAGGTTATGGCTACACCTTC. The chain uses TRBV4-1 and TRBJ1-2; 8 bases align to TRBD1. V gave up 11 bases and J gave up 5 bases; unmatched junction bases: 10. CDR3 length: 13 amino acids. The V gene's germline CDR1 is MGHRA and CDR2 YSYEKL.

This clonotype was observed at least ten times. This chain links TRBV5-1 with TRBJ2-7, with TRBD1 matching 7 bases. The length of the CDR3 is 14 residues. With V trimmed by 4 bases and J by 0 bases, 4 bases remained unmatched. Germline V gene lookup returns CDR1 SGHRS and CDR2 YFSETQ. CDR3 sequence: CASSPWDSSYEQYF. CDR3 bases: TGCGCCAGCAGCCCCTGGGACAGCTCCTACGAGCAGTACTTC.

This clonotype occurred many times. The rearrangement links TRBV12-3 or TRBV12-4 to TRBJ2-7; tentatively, D is TRBD1 (5 bases). V lost 6 bases to trimming and J lost 0 bases, with 18 bases between them. The CDR3 is 16 residues long. CDR3 residues: CASSSLLAQGSYEQYF. CDR3 coding DNA: TGTGCCAGCAGCTCACTACTCGCGCAGGGCTCCTACGAGCAGTACTTC.

This clonotype was counted at least ten times. The genes are TRBV3-1 and TRBJ1-5, with a possible D match to TRBD1 (5 bases). V was shortened by 2 bases and J by 4 bases, with 12 bases between the two germline ends. The CDR3 consists of 15 residues. Germline CDR1 reads LGHDT; CDR2 reads YNNKEL (reference sequence). This chain's CDR3 is CASSQKGSANQPQHF. CDR3 DNA sequence: TGTGCCAGCAGCCAAAAGGGGAGTGCAAATCAGCCCCAGCATTTT.

This clonotype came up a few times. V gene TRBV25-1 combines with J gene TRBJ2-2; TRBD2 aligns across 12 bases. V shed 4 bases, J shed 3 bases, and the junction held 3 bases outside the gene matches. The CDR3 is 16 amino acids. CDR1 and CDR2 from the germline V gene are MGHDK and SYGVNS. The CDR3 sequence is CASSASSGRDTGELFF. The DNA of the CDR3 is TGTGCCAGCAGTGCCTCTAGCGGGAGGGACACCGGGGAGCTGTTTTTT.

This clonotype was detected many times. J is TRBJ2-3 and V is TRBV5-1; D might be TRBD2 (6 bases). Germline CDR1 reads SGHRS; CDR2 reads YFSETQ. The CDR3 length is 15 residues. Trimming stripped 1 base from V and 9 bases from J, with 18 bases between. The CDR3 DNA reads TGCGCCAGCAGCTTGAGTGGTTTCTTTGGGGGGACGCAGTATTTT. Amino acids: CASSLSGFFGGTQYF.

This clonotype has a count of ten or more. The chain couples TRBV7-2 to TRBJ1-2; D call uncertain. Trimming pared 2 bases from V and 0 bases from J, leaving 7 bases between. CDR1 and CDR2 (germline): SGHTA, FQGNSA. CDR3 length equals 14 residues. CDR3 sequence (DNA): TGTGCCAGCAGCTTAACAGTATCTAACTATGGCTACACCTTC. Its protein is CASSLTVSNYGYTF. Drawing the rest from reference TRBV7-2 and TRBJ1-2, the complete variable domain is GAGVSQSPSNKVTEKGKDVELRCDPISGHTALYWYRQSLGQGLEFLIYFQGNSAPDKSGLPSDRFSAERTGGSVSTLTIQRTQQEDSAVYLCASSLTVSNYGYTFGSGTRLTVV.

This clonotype appeared many times. The chain employs TRBV11-2 and TRBJ2-2; 8 nucleotides line up with TRBD1. From germline, CDR1 is SGHAT and CDR2 FQNNGV. V shed 10 bases and J 13 bases; nucleotides not matched to a gene: 8. The CDR3 extends over 11 amino acids. The CDR3 DNA sequence: TGTGCCATCCCAGGGGGCAAAGGGCTGTTTTTT. Its translation is CAIPGGKGLFF.

In this sample, this clonotype turned up many times. This sequence joins TRBV7-6 and TRBJ1-1; TRBD1 agrees at 8 bases. Germline V gene data show CDR1 as SGHVS and CDR2 as FNYEAQ. J was trimmed by 3 bases and V by 6 bases; bases with no gene match: 3. This CDR3 contains 13 residues. The CDR3 coding sequence is TGTGCCAGCAGTGTACAGGGGGACACTGAAGCTTTCTTT. It encodes CASSVQGDTEAFF.